Below are 26 T cell receptor beta chains sequenced from a single sample in a study of T-cell memory formation after mild COVID-19. TCRdb re-derived calls from the 5' RACE reads in MiXCR, one entry per CDR3 protein. This sample has approximately 150,000 distinct CDR3 sequences; over 10% occur once, and the top ten carry roughly 3.4%. The sample was PBMCs or a T cell subset sorted from them (not recorded which). The receptors stem from a man between 18 and 29 years old who had mild COVID-19 (a few samples of this study predate the infection). Cell type and time point are not known.

This clonotype was seen only a few times. V is TRBV20-1 and J is TRBJ1-1; TRBD1 is a possible D gene (5 bases). The CDR3 consists of 15 residues. The germline V and J ends were trimmed by 4 bases and 3 bases, with 18 bases remaining between them. Germline V gene lookup returns CDR1 DFQATT and CDR2 SNEGSKA (reference sequence). The CDR3 sequence: CSATTPARGDTEAFF. The DNA of the CDR3 is TGCAGTGCTACCACGCCGGCTCGGGGGGACACTGAAGCTTTCTTT.

This chain links TRBV7-2 with TRBJ1-5; D is uncertain. The germline CDR1 and CDR2 sequences are SGHTA and FQGNSA. The CDR3 runs 13 residues. Trimming left V 4 bases short and J 2 bases short, with 6 bases between. The CDR3 region has the DNA TGTGCCAGCAGCTCCAGCCGCAATCAGCCCCAGCATTTT. Residues: CASSSSRNQPQHF.

This clonotype was counted a few times. The V call is TRBV7-9, the J call TRBJ1-2; perhaps TRBD1 as D (6 bases). Looked up from germline, CDR1 is SEHNR and CDR2 is FQNEAQ (reference sequence). The CDR3 is made up of 14 amino acids. V dropped 5 bases and J dropped 6 bases, with 16 bases sitting between them. The CDR3 nucleotides are TGTGCCAGCAGCAGAATACAGGGTGGCGATGGCTACACCTTC. This translates into CASSRIQGGDGYTF. Full variable domain (missing parts from reference TRBV7-9 and TRBJ1-2): DTGVSQNPRHKITKRGQNVTFRCDPISEHNRLYWYRQTLGQGPEFLTYFQNEAQLEKSRLLSDRFSAERPKGSFSTLEIQRTEQGDSAMYLCASSRIQGGDGYTFGSGTRLTVV.

A word on this clonotype: A single base separates this from a much larger clone, so it may be a read error. This chain links TRBV6-6 with TRBJ2-5; possibly TRBD1 for D (6 bases). Germline V gives CDR1 MNHNY, CDR2 SVGAGI (reference sequence). This CDR3 comprises 12 residues. Trimming shortened V by 0 bases and J by 7 bases, and 6 bases separated the two germline ends. The CDR3 DNA reads as TGTGCCAGCAGTTACTCGACAGGGACCCAGTACTTC. It codes for CASSYSTGTQYF.

This clonotype has a count of ten or more. The rearrangement links TRBV12-3 or TRBV12-4 to TRBJ2-7, with TRBD1 matching over 9 bases. The CDR3 is 16 amino acids. V trimming: 3 bases; J trimming: 3 bases; junction bases outside the gene matches: 9. This CDR3 reads CASSFRTGVMFYEQYF. For the CDR3, the DNA is TGTGCCAGCAGTTTCCGGACAGGGGTTATGTTCTACGAGCAGTACTTC.

The chain employs TRBV18 and TRBJ2-3; the D gene is possibly TRBD2 (7 bases). Trimming left V 4 bases short and J 3 bases short, with 14 bases between. The CDR3 consists of 15 residues. The germline V gene encodes CDR1 KGHSH and CDR2 LQKENI. The CDR3 protein is CASSRTGGQTDTQYF. CDR3 DNA: TGTGCCAGCTCACGAACCGGGGGGCAGACAGATACGCAGTATTTT.

The table lists this clonotype with a few counts. This rearrangement joins TRBV29-1 to TRBJ1-5; no clear D gene. V lost 6 bases and J 4 bases, leaving 13 bases between the germline ends. Germline CDR1 reads SQVTM; CDR2 reads ANQGSEA. This CDR3 comprises 13 residues. In nucleotides, the CDR3 is TGCAGCGTGGGTGAGATGGGGAATCAGCCCCAGCATTTT. It encodes CSVGEMGNQPQHF.

This rearrangement joins TRBV9 to TRBJ1-6; D might be TRBD1 (6 bases). The CDR3 totals 15 residues. Germline CDR1 is SGDLS and CDR2 is YYNGEE. The ends were cut back, 2 bases at V and 6 bases at J, with 12 bases in the middle. The chain's CDR3 is CASSVTGQTNSPLHF. CDR3 DNA: TGTGCCAGCAGCGTGACAGGCCAGACTAATTCACCCCTCCACTTT.

The chain has TRBV5-1 and TRBJ2-1, with TRBD2 matching over 10 bases. V gave up 2 bases and J gave up 9 bases; unmatched junction bases: 8. CDR3 size: 15 residues. Per the germline V gene, CDR1 is SGHRS and CDR2 is YFSETQ. In DNA, the CDR3 is TGCGCCAGCAGCTTCCTAAGCGGGGGGGCCGGTGAGCAGTTCTTC. This sequence encodes CASSFLSGGAGEQFF.

The table lists this clonotype with a few counts. V gene TRBV6-6 combines with J gene TRBJ1-1; D remains unclear. The CDR3 covers 15 residues. Germline V gene data show CDR1 as MNHNY and CDR2 as SVGAGI (reference sequence). Trimming pared 4 bases from V and 6 bases from J, leaving 18 bases between. The CDR3 DNA reads TGTGCCAGCAGTTGGGGATCGCAACTAAGGGCTGAAGCTTTCTTT. Its protein product is CASSWGSQLRAEAFF.

The chain employs TRBV7-6 and TRBJ2-3; D remains ambiguous. V was cut by 4 bases and J by 0 bases, with 5 bases left in between. CDR1 is SGHVS, CDR2 FNYEAQ, per germline. The CDR3 totals 13 residues. The CDR3 bases are TGTGCCAGCAGCTACACTAGCACAGATACGCAGTATTTT. Translated: CASSYTSTDTQYF.

This clonotype showed up just a few times. This chain uses TRBV20-1 with TRBJ2-5, with D hard to call. Germline V CDR1 and CDR2: DFQATT, SNEGSKA (reference sequence). This CDR3 contains 11 residues. V lost 2 bases and J 5 bases, leaving 6 bases between the germline ends. The CDR3 DNA sequence: TGCAGTGCTAGAAGGTTGGAGACCCAGTACTTC. Its protein is CSARRLETQYF.

This chain links TRBV21-1 with TRBJ1-2. TRBV21-1 is termed a pseudogene. The CDR3 contains 17 residues. CDR3 DNA sequence: TGTGCCAGCAGCAAATTCCCATTGCCCACCCATTTGGAGGGCTACACCTTC. This codes for CASSKFPLPTHLEGYTF.

This clonotype occurred many times. The chain is built from TRBV6-5 and TRBJ1-1; D perhaps matches TRBD1 (6 bases). The V end lost 2 bases, the J end lost 3 bases, and 7 bases lay between the germline ends. The CDR3 extends over 13 amino acids. Germline V gene data show CDR1 as MNHEY and CDR2 as SVGAGI. The CDR3 sequence: CASSYPGDTEAFF. CDR3 nucleotides: TGTGCCAGCAGTTACCCAGGGGACACTGAAGCTTTCTTT.

This sequence joins TRBV5-4 and TRBJ2-3; tentative D call: TRBD2 (5 bases). The germline V and J ends were trimmed by 0 bases and 6 bases, with 8 bases remaining between them. Germline CDR1 is SGHNT and CDR2 is YYREEE (reference sequence). The CDR3 is 13 amino acids. In DNA, the CDR3 is TGTGCCAGCAGCTTGGGTGTAGCGGATACGCAGTATTTT. Residues: CASSLGVADTQYF.

The V call is TRBV18, the J call TRBJ1-5, with D perhaps TRBD1 (5 bases). Germline CDR1 and CDR2: KGHSH and LQKENI. V was pared by 2 bases and J by 2 bases, with 10 bases between. The CDR3 is made up of 15 amino acids. As DNA, the CDR3 is TGTGCCAGCTCACCAAGGGGATCTGGCAATCAGCCCCAGCATTTT. As protein: CASSPRGSGNQPQHF.

A few counts support this clonotype. J is TRBJ2-1 and V is TRBV6-2 or TRBV6-3, with 12 bases aligning to TRBD1. With V trimmed by 4 bases and J by 7 bases, 11 bases remained unmatched. The CDR3 loop spans 17 amino acids. In germline, CDR1 is MNHEY, CDR2 SVGEGT. Here the CDR3 reads CASSSRRGDRGLNEQFF. As DNA, the CDR3 is TGTGCCAGCAGTTCCCGGAGGGGGGACAGGGGGCTTAATGAGCAGTTCTTC.

This chain connects TRBV7-8 to TRBJ2-4; possible D gene TRBD1, 5 bases. The CDR3 runs 13 residues. The V and J ends lost 1 base and 6 bases respectively, with 7 bases between them. Germline lookup yields CDR1 SGHVS and CDR2 FQNEAQ. CDR3: CASSLVRGNIQYF. The CDR3 DNA follows: TGTGCCAGCAGCTTAGTTAGGGGAAACATTCAGTACTTC.

The V and J genes are TRBV5-1 and TRBJ2-5; D unresolved. The CDR3 runs to 11 residues. Trimming left V 7 bases short and J 2 bases short, with 6 bases between. Germline V gene data show CDR1 as SGHRS and CDR2 as YFSETQ. In nucleotides, the CDR3 is TGCGCCAGCGGGAAACAAGAGACCCAGTACTTC. Translating it yields CASGKQETQYF.

The chain recombines TRBV6-2 or TRBV6-3 with TRBJ2-5, with 8 bases that match TRBD1. J was trimmed by 5 bases and V by 7 bases; bases with no gene match: 9. CDR3 length equals 14 residues. Looked up from germline, CDR1 is MNHEY and CDR2 is SVGEGT. The CDR3 DNA reads as TGTGCCAGCAATGACAGGGGATTGAGGGAGACCCAGTACTTC. Protein product: CASNDRGLRETQYF.

In its sample, this clonotype was seen a few times. The chain links TRBV20-1 to TRBJ2-5; 9 nucleotides match TRBD2. The length of the CDR3 is 13 residues. Per the germline V gene, CDR1 is DFQATT and CDR2 is SNEGSKA (reference sequence). V trimming: 6 bases; J trimming: 5 bases; junction bases outside the gene matches: 7. The CDR3 loop reads CSAAGGFTETQYF. Written as DNA, the CDR3 is TGCAGTGCAGCGGGGGGCTTTACGGAGACCCAGTACTTC.

This clonotype was seen only a few times. The chain uses TRBV12-3 or TRBV12-4 and TRBJ2-3, with 16 positions matching TRBD2. The CDR3 consists of 17 residues. Losses at the gene ends were 5 bases for V and 6 bases for J; bases not matched to a gene: 8. The DNA for the CDR3 is TGTGCCAGCAGTAGGCCGGGACTAGCGGGGGGGCGGGATACGCAGTATTTT. Translated, it gives CASSRPGLAGGRDTQYF.

Only a few counts were recorded for this clonotype. J is TRBJ2-1 and V is TRBV15, with a possible D match to TRBD2 (5 bases). Germline lookup yields CDR1 LNHNV and CDR2 YYDKDF (reference sequence). Trimming left V 2 bases short and J 9 bases short, with 14 bases between. The CDR3 consists of 14 residues. CDR3 in amino acids: CATSRSTWRVEQFF. The CDR3 DNA sequence: TGTGCCACCAGCAGATCGACGTGGCGGGTTGAGCAGTTCTTC.

The chain joins TRBV28 to TRBJ2-1, with D tentatively TRBD2 (5 bases). This CDR3 spans 13 amino acids. The germline V and J ends were trimmed by 10 bases and 3 bases, with 13 bases remaining between them. Looked up from germline, CDR1 is MDHEN and CDR2 is SYDVKM. The CDR3 protein is CATKRVSYNEQFF. The CDR3, as DNA: TGTGCCACCAAGAGGGTCAGCTACAATGAGCAGTTCTTC.

The chain has TRBV11-2 and TRBJ2-7; D perhaps matches TRBD2 (5 bases). Germline V CDR1 and CDR2: SGHAT, FQNNGV. Deletions cut 1 base from V and 4 bases from J, with 11 bases between. This CDR3 has 14 amino acids. In nucleotides, the CDR3 is TGTGCCAGCAGCTTAGCTCCGGGAAGGTACGAGCAGTACTTC. Encoded protein: CASSLAPGRYEQYF.

This clonotype was seen more than once but under ten times. The chain carries TRBV29-1 and TRBJ2-3; 8 bases are a match to TRBD1. Trimming removed 4 bases from V and 6 bases from J; junction bases left unmatched: 9. There are 14 residues in the CDR3. The germline CDR1 and CDR2 sequences are SQVTM and ANQGSEA. This chain's CDR3 is CSVVRTGGPDTQYF. CDR3 in DNA: TGCAGCGTTGTGCGAACAGGGGGGCCCGATACGCAGTATTTT.